Here is one TCR beta chain with its context. The target antigen is unknown. Data came from immunoSEQ multiplex PCR; TCRdb stores just in-frame clones and leaves some out. In the table there are fewer than 180,000 clones, roughly 90% of which are singletons. The V and J ends lost 6 bases and 0 bases respectively, with 14 bases between them. This CDR3 is built from 15 residues. Looked up from germline, CDR1 is MNHEY and CDR2 is SVGAGI. The entry originates in a study of T cell responses to AZD1222 COVID-19 vaccine. Whole-study findings and limits: After two AZD1222 doses, spike-specific TCR breadth and depth rose versus day 0. Baseline seropositivity characterized only a handful of AZD1222 recipients. Spike-wide coverage was observed for vaccine-associated CD4 TCRs, with dominant responses at 160-218 and 743-854.

The J gene is TRBJ1-2, the V gene TRBV6-5, with D perhaps TRBD1 (6 bases). The receptor comes from an adult who received the AZD1222 COVID-19 vaccine. This specimen consisted of peripheral blood, obtained 28 days after the second AZD1222 dose. CDR3 nucleotides: TGTGCCAGCAGACCAACGACAGGAACTAACTATGGCTACACCTTC. Its translation is CASRPTTGTNYGYTF.